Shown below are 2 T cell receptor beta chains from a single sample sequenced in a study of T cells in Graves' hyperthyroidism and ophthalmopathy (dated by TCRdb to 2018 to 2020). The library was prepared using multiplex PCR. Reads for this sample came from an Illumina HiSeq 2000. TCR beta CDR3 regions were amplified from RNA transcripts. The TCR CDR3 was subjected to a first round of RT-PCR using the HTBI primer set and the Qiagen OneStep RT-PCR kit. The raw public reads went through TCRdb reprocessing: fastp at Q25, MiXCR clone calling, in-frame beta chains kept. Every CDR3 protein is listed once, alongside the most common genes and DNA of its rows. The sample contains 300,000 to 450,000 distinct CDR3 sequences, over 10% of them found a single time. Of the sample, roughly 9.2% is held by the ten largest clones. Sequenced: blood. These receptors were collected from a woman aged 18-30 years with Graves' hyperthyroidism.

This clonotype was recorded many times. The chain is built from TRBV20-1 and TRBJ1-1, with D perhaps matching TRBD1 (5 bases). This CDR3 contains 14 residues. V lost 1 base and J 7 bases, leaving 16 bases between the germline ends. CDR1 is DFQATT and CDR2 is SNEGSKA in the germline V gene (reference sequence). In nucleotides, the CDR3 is TGCAGTGCTAGAGCCACCGGGACGCTAGTTGAAGCTTTCTTT. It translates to CSARATGTLVEAFF.

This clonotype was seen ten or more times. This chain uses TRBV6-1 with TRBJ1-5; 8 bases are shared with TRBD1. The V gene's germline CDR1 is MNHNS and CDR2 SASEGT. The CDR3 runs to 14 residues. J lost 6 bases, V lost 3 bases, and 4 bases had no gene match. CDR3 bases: TGTGCCAGCAGTGATTGGACAGGGATTCAGCCCCAGCATTTT. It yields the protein CASSDWTGIQPQHF.